Sequencing of this T cell receptor beta chain was carried out in a study of blood T cells in healthy people across ages. Study overall: The capture of about one barcoded beta molecule per two T cells was achieved by template switching. Study results and caveats: Naive T cell percentage showed a strong correlation with the diversity of TCR beta.

With a J-beta primer mix and a sample-barcoded 5' primer, a second PCR ran roughly 6 to 11 cycles. TCRdb ran MiXCR on the 5' RACE reads and lists one entry per CDR3 protein. The table lists 920,000 or so distinct CDR3 sequences, 35% to 55% of them singletons. This clonotype appeared a few times. Its antigen is unknown. This CDR3 has 13 residues. CDR1 and CDR2 (germline): DFQATT, SNEGSKA (reference sequence). Whenever a sample was processed, at least 6 million PBMCs were isolated. The sequence was collected from a woman between 55 and 75 years old in good health. This chain joins TRBV20-1 and TRBJ2-4, with D perhaps matching TRBD2 (5 bases). The J call could be wrong; TRBJ2-7 is a better fit for the DNA end. The specimen was blood. CDR3 region: CRGQAASVYEQYF. CDR3 sequence (DNA): TGCCGAGGGCAGGCCGCCTCTGTATACGAGCAGTACTTC.